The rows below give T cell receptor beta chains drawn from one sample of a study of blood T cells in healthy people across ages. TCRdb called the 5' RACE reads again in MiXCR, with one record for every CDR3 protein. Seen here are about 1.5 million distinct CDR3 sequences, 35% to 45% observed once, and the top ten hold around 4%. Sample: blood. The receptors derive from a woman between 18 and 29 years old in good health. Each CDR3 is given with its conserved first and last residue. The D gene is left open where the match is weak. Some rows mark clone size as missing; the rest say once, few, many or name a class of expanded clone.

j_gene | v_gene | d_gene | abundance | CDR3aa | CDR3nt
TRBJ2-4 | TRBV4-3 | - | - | CASSQDRSAALVQYF | TGCGCCAGCAGCCAAGATAGGTCGGCAGCCCTGGTGCAGTACTTC
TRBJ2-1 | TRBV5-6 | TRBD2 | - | CASSLGLAEPSSYNEQFF | TGTGCCAGCAGCTTGGGACTAGCGGAACCGAGCTCCTACAATGAGCAGTTCTTC
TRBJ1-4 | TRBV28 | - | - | CASSSGTPGRVEKLFF | TGTGCCAGCAGTTCCGGGACTCCGGGCCGGGTTGAAAAACTGTTTTTT
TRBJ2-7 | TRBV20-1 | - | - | CSASDGGRSSYEQYF | TGCAGTGCTAGCGACGGGGGGCGGAGCTCCTACGAGCAGTACTTC
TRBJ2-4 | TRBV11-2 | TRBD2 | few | CASSSQTSGINRAKNIQYF | TGTGCCAGCAGCTCTCAGACTAGCGGGATTAACCGGGCCAAAAACATTCAGTACTTC
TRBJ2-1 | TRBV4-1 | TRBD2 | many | CASSQVGGRGNEQFF | TGCGCCAGCAGCCAAGTTGGGGGGAGGGGCAATGAGCAGTTCTTC
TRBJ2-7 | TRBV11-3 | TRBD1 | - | CASSRIQTGDRGEQYF | TGTGCCAGCAGCAGAATACAGACAGGGGATCGAGGCGAGCAGTACTTC
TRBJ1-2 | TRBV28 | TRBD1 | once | CASSIQGGCWGTF | TGTGCCAGCAGTATACAAGGGGGCTGTTGGGGCACCTTC
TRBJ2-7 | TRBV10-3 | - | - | CAIQGAYEQYF | TGTGCCATCCAGGGAGCTTACGAGCAGTACTTC
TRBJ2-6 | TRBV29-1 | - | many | CSVERDTDSGANVLTF | TGCAGCGTTGAAAGGGACACCGACTCTGGGGCCAACGTCCTGACTTTC
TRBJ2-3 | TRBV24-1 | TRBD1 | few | CATSAAGGSTDTQYF | TGTGCCACCAGTGCGGCAGGGGGAAGCACAGATACGCAGTATTTT
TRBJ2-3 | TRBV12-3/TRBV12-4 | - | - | CASSFDSADTQYF | TGTGCCAGCAGTTTTGACAGCGCAGATACGCAGTATTTT
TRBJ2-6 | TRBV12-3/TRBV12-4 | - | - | CASTTGGNSGANVLTF | TGTGCCAGCACCACCGGAGGTAATTCCGGGGCCAACGTCCTGACTTTC
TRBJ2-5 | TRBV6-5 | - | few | CASSYSMGTSASQETQYF | TGTGCCAGCAGTTACTCGATGGGGACTTCGGCCTCTCAAGAGACCCAGTACTTC
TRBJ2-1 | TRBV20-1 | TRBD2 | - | CSPLDLAGGPGYNEQFF | TGCAGTCCGCTAGATCTAGCGGGAGGGCCAGGGTACAATGAGCAGTTCTTC
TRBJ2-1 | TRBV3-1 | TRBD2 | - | CASSRGTSDSDEQFF | TGTGCCAGCAGCCGCGGGACTAGCGACAGCGATGAGCAGTTCTTC
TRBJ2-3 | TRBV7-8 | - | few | CASSPTYRGAISTDTQYF | TGTGCCAGCAGCCCTACCTACCGCGGAGCTATTAGTACAGATACGCAGTATTTT
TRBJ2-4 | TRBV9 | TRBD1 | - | CASSVVGTGSIQYF | TGTGCCAGCAGCGTAGTAGGGACAGGGAGCATTCAGTACTTC
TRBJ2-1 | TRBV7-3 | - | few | CASSLQGTSSYNEQFF | TGTGCCAGCAGCCTCCAAGGGACAAGCTCCTACAATGAGCAGTTCTTC
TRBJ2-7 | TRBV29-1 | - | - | CSVRGDTEQYF | TGCAGCGTCCGCGGGGACACCGAGCAGTACTTC
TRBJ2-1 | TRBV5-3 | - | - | CARRAPESGNEQFF | TGTGCCAGAAGAGCGCCCGAAAGCGGGAATGAGCAGTTCTTC
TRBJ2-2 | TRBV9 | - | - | CASSGTVGTGELFF | TGTGCCAGCAGCGGGACAGTGGGAACCGGGGAGCTGTTTTTT
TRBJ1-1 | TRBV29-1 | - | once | CTTLREGKENTEAFF | TGCACCACTCTTCGGGAGGGTAAAGAGAACACTGAAGCTTTCTTT
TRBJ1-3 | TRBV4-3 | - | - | CASSQAANSGNTIYF | TGCGCCAGCAGCCAAGCGGCGAACTCTGGAAACACCATATATTTT
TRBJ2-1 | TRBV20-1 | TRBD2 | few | CSALAGGLGFEQFF | TGCAGTGCCCTAGCGGGGGGGCTCGGATTTGAGCAGTTCTTC
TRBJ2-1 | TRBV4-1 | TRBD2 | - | CASSQLGGAGEQFF | TGCGCCAGCAGCCAGCTCGGGGGGGCAGGTGAGCAGTTCTTC
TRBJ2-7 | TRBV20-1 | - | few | CSARGRGLPPYEQYF | TGCAGTGCCAGAGGACGAGGATTACCTCCCTACGAGCAGTACTTC
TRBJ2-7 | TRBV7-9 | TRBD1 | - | CASSAKLQGAIEQYF | TGTGCCAGCAGCGCCAAATTACAGGGGGCAATAGAGCAGTACTTC
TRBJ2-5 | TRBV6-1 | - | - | CASSPPVGSKGRETQYF | TGTGCCAGCAGTCCCCCCGTGGGTTCAAAAGGTCGAGAGACCCAGTACTTC
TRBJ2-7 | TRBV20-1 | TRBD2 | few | CSAPPGLDHNEQYF | TGCAGTGCTCCTCCTGGACTAGACCACAATGAGCAGTACTTC
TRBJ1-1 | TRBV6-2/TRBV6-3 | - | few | CASSYFGPDTEAFF | TGTGCCAGCAGTTACTTCGGCCCGGACACTGAAGCTTTCTTT
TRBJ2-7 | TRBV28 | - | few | CASSSSMGLYEQYF | TGTGCCAGCAGTTCCTCCATGGGCCTGTACGAGCAGTACTTC
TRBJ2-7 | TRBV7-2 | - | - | CASSLRLGLAANYEQYF | TGTGCCAGCAGCTTAAGGTTGGGGTTAGCGGCAAATTACGAGCAGTACTTC
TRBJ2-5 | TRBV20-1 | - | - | CSVLEEFGSNEQYF | TGCAGTGTTCTCGAGGAATTCGGCAGCAATGAGCAGTACTTC
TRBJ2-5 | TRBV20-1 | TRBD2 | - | CSANTVASGNQETQYF | TGCAGTGCCAACACGGTGGCTAGCGGGAACCAAGAGACCCAGTACTTC
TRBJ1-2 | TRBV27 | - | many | CASSPSAGANYGYTF | TGTGCCAGCAGTCCTTCGGCAGGGGCTAACTATGGCTACACCTTC
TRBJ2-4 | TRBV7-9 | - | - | CASKPGPALAKNIQYF | TGTGCCAGCAAGCCTGGGCCTGCCTTAGCCAAAAACATTCAGTACTTC
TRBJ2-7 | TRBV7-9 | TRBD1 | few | CASSLTSDRAHEQYF | TGTGCCAGCAGCCTTACTTCGGACAGGGCGCACGAGCAGTACTTC
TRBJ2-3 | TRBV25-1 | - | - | CASRNPNGATQYF | TGTGCCAGCAGAAATCCAAACGGGGCTACGCAGTATTTT
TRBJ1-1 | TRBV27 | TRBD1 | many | CASSSRHRGVTEAFF | TGTGCCAGCAGTTCACGACACAGGGGGGTCACTGAAGCTTTCTTT
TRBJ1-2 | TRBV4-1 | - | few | CASSQVEVRTYGYTF | TGCGCCAGCAGCCAAGTAGAAGTCAGGACCTATGGCTACACCTTC
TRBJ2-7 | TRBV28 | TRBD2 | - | CASHSGYYYEQYF | TGTGCCAGCCATAGCGGGTATTACTACGAGCAGTACTTC
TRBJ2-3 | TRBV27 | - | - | CASRVLHLDTQYF | TGTGCCAGCAGGGTACTCCATTTAGATACGCAGTATTTT
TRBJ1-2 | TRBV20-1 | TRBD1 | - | CSAKRPGQQNYGYTF | TGCAGTGCCAAACGACCGGGACAGCAAAACTATGGCTACACCTTC
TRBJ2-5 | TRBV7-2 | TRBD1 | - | CASSPRTGGTQYF | TGTGCCAGCAGCCCCCGGACAGGAGGGACCCAGTACTTC
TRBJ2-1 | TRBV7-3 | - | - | CASSLRVSHGQFF | TGTGCCAGCAGCTTAAGGGTTAGTCATGGGCAGTTCTTC
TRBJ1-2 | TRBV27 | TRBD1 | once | CASSLSWTGGLYGYTF | TGTGCCAGCAGTTTATCTTGGACAGGGGGCTTATATGGCTACACCTTC
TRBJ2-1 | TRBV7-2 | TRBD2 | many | CASSFLAGEQFF | TGTGCCAGCAGCTTCCTAGCGGGGGAGCAGTTCTTC
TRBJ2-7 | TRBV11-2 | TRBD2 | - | CASSYTSGAYNEQYF | TGTGCCAGCAGCTACACTAGCGGAGCTTACAATGAGCAGTACTTC
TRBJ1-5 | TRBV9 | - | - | CASSKYDTGGNQPQHF | TGTGCCAGCAGCAAATACGACACGGGAGGGAATCAGCCCCAGCATTTT
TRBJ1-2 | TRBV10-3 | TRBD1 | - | CAIRDTGVYGYTF | TGTGCCATCAGAGATACAGGGGTCTATGGCTACACCTTC
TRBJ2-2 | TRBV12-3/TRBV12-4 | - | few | CASSLIDTGELFF | TGTGCCAGCAGCCTCATCGACACCGGGGAGCTGTTTTTT
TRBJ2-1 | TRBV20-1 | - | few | CSALSGPALDNEQFF | TGCAGTGCTCTCTCGGGCCCTGCCCTGGACAATGAGCAGTTCTTC